What follows is one T cell receptor (beta chain) and its context. This may arise from a read error, as a much more abundant clone is one base away. The sample belongs to a study of liver allograft versus peripheral blood T cells. Across the whole study: A comparison was made between T cell receptor repertoires in transplanted livers and those in recipients' peripheral blood.

TCRdb reprocessed the reads via MiXCR and lists one record per CDR3 protein. The sample has 4,500 to 5,500 distinct CDR3 sequences; around a sixth are singletons. The CDR3 sequence is 13 residues long. Trimming removed 3 bases from V and 3 bases from J, with 9 bases in between. CDR1 is PRHDT and CDR2 is FYEKMQ in the germline V gene (reference sequence). The source is a human patient who had a liver transplant. Some T cells may be provided by the graft donor. This rearrangement joins TRBV13 to TRBJ2-7; possibly TRBD2 for D (5 bases). The CDR3 is CASSLRGFYEQYF. CDR3 bases: TGTGCCAGCAGCTTGCGCGGGTTCTACGAGCAGTACTTC.